The 12 T cell receptor beta chains given below trace back to one sample, sequenced in a study of T cells in Graves' hyperthyroidism and ophthalmopathy. From RNA transcripts, TCR beta CDR3 regions were amplified. The TCR CDR3 first-round RT-PCR relied on the HTBI primer set. Via MiXCR, TCRdb re-called the multiplex PCR reads, giving one row per CDR3 protein. In the table there are 700,000 or so distinct CDR3 sequences, about a sixth of which are singletons. Sequencing was done on a sample of blood. These TCRs come from a man aged 18 to 30 with Graves' hyperthyroidism.

This clonotype has only a few counts. This may be a read error, as it is one base from a much larger clone. This chain connects TRBV5-4 to TRBJ2-7, with D unclear. Germline-derived CDR1 and CDR2 are SGHNT and YYREEE (reference sequence). The CDR3 has 13 residues. Trimming pared 3 bases from V and 0 bases from J, leaving 7 bases between. The DNA for the CDR3 is TGTGCCAGCAGCTCGGTACCCTCCTACGAGCAGTACTTC. Its protein product is CASSSVPSYEQYF.

The rearrangement links TRBV20-1 to TRBJ2-1, with 14 bases lining up with TRBD2. Trimming cost V 5 bases and J 1 base; bases outside gene matches: 7. Germline V gene data show CDR1 as DFQATT and CDR2 as SNEGSKA (reference sequence). The CDR3 sequence is 17 residues long. CDR3 coding DNA: TGCAGTGCTCGGGGGACTAGCGGGAGTAGGTCCTACAATGAGCAGTTCTTC. Protein sequence: CSARGTSGSRSYNEQFF.

CDR3 in DNA: TGTGCCTGGAGTAAGGGACAGGGGGTCAGGACCCAGTACTTC. It yields the protein CAWSKGQGVRTQYF. The gene calls are TRBV30 and TRBJ2-5, with 11 bases aligning to TRBD1. The J segment lost 7 bases and the V segment lost 2 bases, leaving 6 bases of the junction unmatched. The CDR3 runs to 14 residues. Germline lookup yields CDR1 GTSNPN and CDR2 SVGIG (reference sequence).

This clonotype came up many times. The V gene is TRBV13, the J gene TRBJ2-3, with a possible D match to TRBD2 (5 bases). Germline-derived CDR1 and CDR2 are PRHDT and FYEKMQ (reference sequence). V lost 3 bases and J lost 4, with 17 bases in between. The CDR3 sequence is 16 residues long. The CDR3 DNA follows: TGTGCCAGCAGCTTTGGGAGCCCCATCTTCGCAGATACGCAGTATTTT. Translation gives CASSFGSPIFADTQYF.

This chain joins TRBV3-1 and TRBJ2-7; D is undetermined. From germline, CDR1 is LGHDT and CDR2 YNNKEL (reference sequence). CDR3 length: 14 residues. The V gene lost 0 bases and the J gene lost 3 bases, with 9 bases spanning the gap. CDR3 sequence reads: CASSQDVRNYEQYF. CDR3 bases: TGTGCCAGCAGCCAAGATGTCAGAAACTACGAGCAGTACTTC.

The gene calls are TRBV7-9 and TRBJ1-2; D remains ambiguous. The CDR3 runs 14 residues. Germline V CDR1 and CDR2: SEHNR, FQNEAQ (reference sequence). Trimming removed 1 base from V and 1 base from J, with 7 bases in between. Here the CDR3 reads CASSLGGVNYGYTF. CDR3 coding DNA: TGTGCCAGCAGCTTAGGTGGCGTTAACTATGGCTACACCTTC.

This clonotype was recorded at least ten times. The V call is TRBV28, the J call TRBJ2-1; D is unresolved. V shed 2 bases and J shed 0 bases, with 11 bases lying between them. The CDR3 consists of 16 residues. Germline V gives CDR1 MDHEN, CDR2 SYDVKM. CDR3 coding DNA: TGTGCCAGCAGTTTACAAATTTTTAGCTCCTACAATGAGCAGTTCTTC. It codes for CASSLQIFSSYNEQFF.

A note on this clonotype: The junction and the germline gene differ at one end; a read error may be behind it. CDR3 in DNA: TGTGCCACCAGTGAGGGACAGGTCAATGAGCAGTTCTTC. Amino acids: CATSEGQVNEQFF. The chain employs TRBV2 and TRBJ2-1; 8 bases align to TRBD1. The CDR3 sequence is 13 residues long. From germline, CDR1 is SNHLY and CDR2 FYNNEI.

This clonotype showed up many times. CDR3 residues: CASSLLAGGGDTQYF. For the CDR3, the DNA is TGTGCCAGCTCCCTACTAGCGGGAGGAGGAGATACGCAGTATTTT. The rearrangement joins TRBV18 to TRBJ2-3; 12 bases fit TRBD2. Germline CDR1 KGHSH, CDR2 LQKENI. The CDR3 length is 15 residues. The trim removed 6 bases at V and 5 bases at J, leaving 6 bases unmatched.

Comment on this clonotype: A much more abundant neighbour one base away suggests this may be a read error. The genes are TRBV6-5 and TRBJ1-3; D is undetermined. V was pared by 4 bases and J by 0 bases, with 13 bases between. Germline values: CDR1 MNHEY, CDR2 SVGAGI. The CDR3 sequence is 16 residues long. Here the CDR3 DNA reads TGTGCCAGCAGTTGCTCGGACTTGCCCTCTGGAAACACCATATATTTT. As protein: CASSCSDLPSGNTIYF.

V usage is TRBV6-2 or TRBV6-3 and J usage is TRBJ1-6, with TRBD1 matching over 8 bases. Trimming removed 5 bases from V and 8 bases from J; junction bases left unmatched: 11. The CDR3 runs to 16 residues. CDR1 is MNHEY and CDR2 is SVGEGT in the germline V gene. The CDR3 DNA follows: TGTGCCAGCAGTGTTGACAGGGGCCGCAGGTATTCACCCCTCCACTTT. It yields the protein CASSVDRGRRYSPLHF.

This clonotype occurred a few times. This chain joins TRBV10-3 and TRBJ1-1; D not resolved. Germline CDR1 and CDR2: ENHRY and SYGVKD. The V and J ends lost 2 bases and 4 bases respectively, with 8 bases between them. CDR3 length: 13 residues. This CDR3 is CAISEPRLTEAFF. The CDR3 DNA reads as TGTGCCATCAGTGAGCCGCGCCTCACTGAAGCTTTCTTT.